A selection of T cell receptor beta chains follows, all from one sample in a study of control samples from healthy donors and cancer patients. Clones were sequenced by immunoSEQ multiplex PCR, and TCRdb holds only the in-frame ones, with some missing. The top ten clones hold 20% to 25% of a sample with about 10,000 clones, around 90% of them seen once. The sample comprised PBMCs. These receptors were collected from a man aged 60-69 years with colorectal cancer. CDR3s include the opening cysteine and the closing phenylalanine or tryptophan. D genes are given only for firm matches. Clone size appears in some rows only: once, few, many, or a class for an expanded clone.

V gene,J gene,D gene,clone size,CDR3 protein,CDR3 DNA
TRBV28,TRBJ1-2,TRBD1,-,CASSPPGQAYGYTF,TGTGCCAGCAGTCCGCCGGGACAGGCTTATGGCTACACCTTC
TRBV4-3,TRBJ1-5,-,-,CASSQEAGRDQPQHF,TGCGCCAGCAGCCAAGAGGCGGGAAGGGATCAGCCCCAGCATTTT
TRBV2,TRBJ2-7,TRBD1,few,CASSLETGGGEQYF,TGTGCCAGCAGTCTCGAGACAGGGGGGGGCGAGCAGTACTTC
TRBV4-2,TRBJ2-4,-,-,CASSQAGNIQYF,TGTGCCAGCAGCCAAGCGGGGAACATTCAGTACTTC
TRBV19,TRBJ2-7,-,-,CASGPGGYYEQYF,TGTGCCAGCGGCCCCGGGGGTTACTACGAGCAGTACTTC
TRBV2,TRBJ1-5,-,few,CASNGQSNQPQHF,TGTGCCAGCAACGGACAGAGCAATCAGCCCCAGCATTTT
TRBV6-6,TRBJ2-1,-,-,CASSYRWTDEQFF,TGTGCCAGCAGTTACAGATGGACGGATGAGCAGTTCTTC
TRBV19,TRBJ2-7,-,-,CASSLSNGGTYEQYF,TGTGCCAGTAGTTTGAGCAACGGGGGTACCTACGAGCAGTACTTC
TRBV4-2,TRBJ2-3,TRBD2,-,CASSQEPAGGPRGDTQYF,TGTGCCAGCAGCCAAGAGCCAGCGGGGGGCCCCCGGGGAGATACGCAGTATTTT
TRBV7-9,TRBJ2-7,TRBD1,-,CASSLALGTVKIDEQYF,TGTGCCAGCAGCTTAGCGCTTGGGACAGTGAAGATCGACGAGCAGTACTTC
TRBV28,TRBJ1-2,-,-,CASSLGGVNYGYTF,TGTGCCAGCAGTTTAGGAGGGGTTAACTATGGCTACACCTTC
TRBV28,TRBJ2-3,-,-,CASSLRDTQYF,TGTGCCAGCAGTTTAAGGGATACGCAGTATTTT
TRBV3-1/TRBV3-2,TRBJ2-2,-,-,CASSQEGTTNTGELFF,TGTGCCAGCAGCCAAGAGGGGACAACGAACACCGGGGAGCTGTTTTTT
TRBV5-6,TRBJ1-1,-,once,CASSPNLPGRNTEAFF,TGTGCCAGCAGCCCCAACTTGCCAGGGAGGAACACTGAAGCTTTCTTT
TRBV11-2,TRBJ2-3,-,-,CASSLGAGGTDTQYF,TGTGCCAGCAGCTTAGGTGCAGGGGGCACAGATACGCAGTATTTT
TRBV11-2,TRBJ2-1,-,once,CASSSDVTGEQFF,TGTGCCAGCAGCTCCGACGTTACGGGAGAGCAGTTCTTC
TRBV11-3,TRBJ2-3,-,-,CASSLGVASTDTQYF,TGTGCCAGCAGCTTAGGTGTGGCGAGCACAGATACGCAGTATTTT
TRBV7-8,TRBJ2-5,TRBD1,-,CASSLGRTGRQETQYF,TGTGCCAGCAGCTTGGGAAGGACAGGCCGCCAAGAGACCCAGTACTTC
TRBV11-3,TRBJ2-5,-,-,CASSLSYGPTEQETQYF,TGTGCCAGCAGCTTATCCTATGGACCTACAGAACAAGAGACCCAGTACTTC
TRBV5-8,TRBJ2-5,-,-,CASSDRKAETQYF,TGTGCCAGCAGCGACAGGAAGGCAGAGACCCAGTACTTC